Following are 18 T cell receptor beta chains from one sample sequenced in a study of technical replicates of blood from several donors. Sequencing used immunoSEQ multiplex PCR; TCRdb keeps in-frame clones, though not all of them. Among more than 90,000 clones, approximately 96% were seen once, and the ten largest hold approximately 0.2%. The sequenced material came from T cells isolated from PBMCs. The origin of the receptors is a human donor in good health.

The rearrangement links TRBV15 to TRBJ1-2, with D perhaps matching TRBD1 (6 bases). The CDR3 is made up of 13 amino acids. The V end was cut by 0 bases, the J end by 7 bases, with 9 bases between. CDR1 LNHNV and CDR2 YYDKDF come from the germline V gene (reference sequence). The DNA for the CDR3 is TGTGCCACCAGCAGAGACATGACAGGTGGCTACACCTTC. Protein sequence: CATSRDMTGGYTF.

CDR3 in DNA: TGTGCCAGCAGCGAGGGGACTCCTAGCTCCTATAATTCACCCCTCCACTTT. Translated, it gives CASSEGTPSSYNSPLHF. The chain joins TRBV9 to TRBJ1-6, with D possibly TRBD1 on 5 matching bases. The germline V and J ends were trimmed by 3 bases and 0 bases, with 13 bases remaining between them. Germline CDR1 and CDR2: SGDLS and YYNGEE. This CDR3 is 17 amino acids long.

V gene TRBV28 combines with J gene TRBJ2-1, with 8 positions matching TRBD1. CDR3 length: 15 amino acids. V shed 6 bases, J shed 4 bases, and the junction held 8 bases outside the gene matches. CDR1 is MDHEN, CDR2 SYDVKM, per germline. For the CDR3, the DNA is TGTGCCAGCAGGCCAGGGACAGGCGGGTACAATGAGCAGTTCTTC. Translating gives CASRPGTGGYNEQFF.

This sequence joins TRBV19 and TRBJ2-7, with TRBD1 identical over 11 bases. Germline loops: CDR1 LNHDA, CDR2 SQIVND (reference sequence). The CDR3 consists of 15 residues. The V gene end was trimmed by 6 bases and the J gene end by 3 bases; junction bases not matched to a gene: 7. The CDR3 coding sequence is TGTGCCAGTAGCAATGCCGGGACAGGGGGCTACGAGCAGTACTTC. It is translated as CASSNAGTGGYEQYF.

The gene calls are TRBV9 and TRBJ2-1; 7 bases are a match to TRBD2. CDR3 length: 16 amino acids. In germline, CDR1 is SGDLS, CDR2 YYNGEE. The V and J ends lost 1 base and 0 bases, in that order; junction bases with no gene match: 4. CDR3 sequence: CASSVSGALSYNEQFF. The DNA for the CDR3 is TGTGCCAGCAGCGTAAGCGGGGCCCTCTCCTACAATGAGCAGTTCTTC.

CDR3: CASSAGTVIYGYTF. CDR3 bases: TGTGCCAGCAGCGCCGGGACAGTGATCTATGGCTACACCTTC. This chain connects TRBV7-9 to TRBJ1-2; the match to TRBD1 covers 7 bases. There are 14 residues in the CDR3. Trimming at V came to 5 bases and at J to 4 bases, leaving 7 bases not matched to a gene. Germline V gene data show CDR1 as SEHNR and CDR2 as FQNEAQ (reference sequence).

This chain connects TRBV13 to TRBJ1-6, with D possibly TRBD1 on 5 matching bases. The germline gives CDR1 PRHDT, CDR2 FYEKMQ (reference sequence). The CDR3 loop spans 15 amino acids. Trimming removed 1 base at V and 9 bases at J, with 13 bases between. CDR3 loop: CASSLAAGNSSPLHF. The CDR3 bases are TGTGCCAGCAGCTTAGCCGCAGGGAACTCTTCACCCCTCCACTTT.

The V gene is TRBV5-1, the J gene TRBJ2-7, with D possibly TRBD2 on 5 matching bases. The CDR3 is 14 amino acids. Germline lookup yields CDR1 SGHRS and CDR2 YFSETQ. The V gene lost 0 bases and the J gene lost 5 bases, with 12 bases spanning the gap. This CDR3 reads CASSLASTRNEQYF. The CDR3 DNA follows: TGCGCCAGCAGCTTGGCCTCCACTAGGAACGAGCAGTACTTC.

This chain connects TRBV27 to TRBJ2-3; a weak D match, TRBD2 (5 bases). The germline V and J ends were trimmed by 3 bases and 7 bases, with 20 bases remaining between them. The CDR3 is 16 amino acids. The germline V gene encodes CDR1 MNHEY and CDR2 SMNVEV (reference sequence). This chain's CDR3 is CASSFKWEPQFYTQYF. CDR3 coding DNA: TGTGCCAGCAGTTTTAAGTGGGAGCCCCAATTTTATACGCAGTATTTT.

This rearrangement joins TRBV11-3 to TRBJ2-7, with TRBD2 matching 7 bases. CDR3 length: 14 amino acids. The V gene's germline CDR1 is SGHNT and CDR2 YENEEA. Unmatched junction bases numbered 2, after V lost 3 bases and J lost 0 bases. CDR3 bases: TGTGCCAGCAGCTTCAGCGGGGTCTCCTACGAGCAGTACTTC. The encoded protein is CASSFSGVSYEQYF.

The chain has TRBV5-6 and TRBJ2-7; 8 bases agree with TRBD1. CDR3 length: 16 amino acids. J gave up 3 bases and V 0 bases, and 8 bases lay outside the gene matches. Germline values: CDR1 SGHDT, CDR2 YYEEEE. The CDR3 DNA sequence: TGTGCCAGCAGCTTGGCCTATGACAGGGGCGGCTACGAGCAGTACTTC. As protein: CASSLAYDRGGYEQYF.

This clone was counted a single time. This rearrangement joins TRBV27 to TRBJ2-3; 9 nucleotides agree with TRBD2. Germline V lookup: CDR1 MNHEY, CDR2 SMNVEV (reference sequence). Unmatched junction bases numbered 4, after V lost 3 bases and J lost 3 bases. The CDR3 totals 15 residues. CDR3 nucleotides: TGTGCCAGCAGTTTCTTGGCGGGGGGGACAGATACGCAGTATTTT. It codes for CASSFLAGGTDTQYF.

The genes are TRBV6-1 and TRBJ2-2, with D possibly TRBD1 on 6 matching bases. The length of the CDR3 is 16 residues. V dropped 2 bases and J dropped 5 bases, with 15 bases sitting between them. The V gene's germline CDR1 is MNHNS and CDR2 SASEGT. The CDR3 bases are TGTGCCAGCAGTGAAACCGGGACAACGATAACCGGGGAGCTGTTTTTT. Protein: CASSETGTTITGELFF.

This CDR3 is CASSQDGWRGEQYF. CDR3 bases: TGCGCCAGCAGCCAAGATGGGTGGAGGGGCGAGCAGTACTTC. The chain uses TRBV4-1 and TRBJ2-7; D perhaps matches TRBD2 (6 bases). Trimming removed 0 bases from V and 6 bases from J, with 12 bases in between. The CDR3 runs 14 residues. The germline gives CDR1 MGHRA, CDR2 YSYEKL.

The chain couples TRBV11-2 to TRBJ2-2; D ambiguous. Germline loops: CDR1 SGHAT, CDR2 FQNNGV. Trimming left V 1 base short and J 5 bases short, with 14 bases between. This CDR3 spans 16 amino acids. CDR3 amino acids: CASSLVLGAGTGELFF. The DNA for the CDR3 is TGTGCCAGCAGCTTAGTTCTGGGCGCTGGGACCGGGGAGCTGTTTTTT.

The CDR3 spells CASSLHRGVQETQYF. In DNA, the CDR3 is TGTGCCAGCAGCCTACACCGGGGAGTGCAAGAGACCCAGTACTTC. The chain has TRBV5-8 and TRBJ2-5; perhaps TRBD2 as D (5 bases). In germline, CDR1 is SGHTS, CDR2 YDEGEE. This CDR3 is 15 amino acids long. With 4 bases removed from V and 2 bases from J, the gap between germline ends came to 15 bases.

The chain has TRBV4-1 and TRBJ1-2; 7 bases match TRBD1. The junction had 9 bases not matched to a gene; V was cut back by 10 bases and J by 4 bases. CDR3 size: 13 residues. CDR1 and CDR2 (germline): MGHRA, YSYEKL. The CDR3 here is CATRDRAGYGYTF. The CDR3 DNA follows: TGCGCCACCAGAGACAGGGCGGGCTATGGCTACACCTTC.

V is TRBV28 and J is TRBJ2-3; 14 nucleotides agree with TRBD2. Germline V lookup: CDR1 MDHEN, CDR2 SYDVKM. The CDR3 extends over 20 amino acids. V dropped 1 base and J dropped 0; count of bases not matched to a gene: 9. The CDR3 region is CASSLYPGLAGAGSTDTQYF. The CDR3 DNA reads as TGTGCCAGCAGTTTATACCCGGGACTAGCGGGAGCGGGTAGCACAGATACGCAGTATTTT.